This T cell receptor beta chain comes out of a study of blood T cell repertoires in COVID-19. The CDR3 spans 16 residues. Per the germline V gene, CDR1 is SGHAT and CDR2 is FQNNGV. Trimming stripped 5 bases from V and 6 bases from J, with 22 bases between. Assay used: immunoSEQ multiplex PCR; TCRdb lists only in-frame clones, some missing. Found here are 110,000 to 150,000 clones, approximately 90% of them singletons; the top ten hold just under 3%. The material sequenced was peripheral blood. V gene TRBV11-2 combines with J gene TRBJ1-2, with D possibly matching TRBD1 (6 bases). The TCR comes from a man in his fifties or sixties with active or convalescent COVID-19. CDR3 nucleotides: TGTGCCAGCAGCCCGAACCTCGGGGGGGCGGATCATGGCTACACCTTC. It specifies CASSPNLGGADHGYTF.